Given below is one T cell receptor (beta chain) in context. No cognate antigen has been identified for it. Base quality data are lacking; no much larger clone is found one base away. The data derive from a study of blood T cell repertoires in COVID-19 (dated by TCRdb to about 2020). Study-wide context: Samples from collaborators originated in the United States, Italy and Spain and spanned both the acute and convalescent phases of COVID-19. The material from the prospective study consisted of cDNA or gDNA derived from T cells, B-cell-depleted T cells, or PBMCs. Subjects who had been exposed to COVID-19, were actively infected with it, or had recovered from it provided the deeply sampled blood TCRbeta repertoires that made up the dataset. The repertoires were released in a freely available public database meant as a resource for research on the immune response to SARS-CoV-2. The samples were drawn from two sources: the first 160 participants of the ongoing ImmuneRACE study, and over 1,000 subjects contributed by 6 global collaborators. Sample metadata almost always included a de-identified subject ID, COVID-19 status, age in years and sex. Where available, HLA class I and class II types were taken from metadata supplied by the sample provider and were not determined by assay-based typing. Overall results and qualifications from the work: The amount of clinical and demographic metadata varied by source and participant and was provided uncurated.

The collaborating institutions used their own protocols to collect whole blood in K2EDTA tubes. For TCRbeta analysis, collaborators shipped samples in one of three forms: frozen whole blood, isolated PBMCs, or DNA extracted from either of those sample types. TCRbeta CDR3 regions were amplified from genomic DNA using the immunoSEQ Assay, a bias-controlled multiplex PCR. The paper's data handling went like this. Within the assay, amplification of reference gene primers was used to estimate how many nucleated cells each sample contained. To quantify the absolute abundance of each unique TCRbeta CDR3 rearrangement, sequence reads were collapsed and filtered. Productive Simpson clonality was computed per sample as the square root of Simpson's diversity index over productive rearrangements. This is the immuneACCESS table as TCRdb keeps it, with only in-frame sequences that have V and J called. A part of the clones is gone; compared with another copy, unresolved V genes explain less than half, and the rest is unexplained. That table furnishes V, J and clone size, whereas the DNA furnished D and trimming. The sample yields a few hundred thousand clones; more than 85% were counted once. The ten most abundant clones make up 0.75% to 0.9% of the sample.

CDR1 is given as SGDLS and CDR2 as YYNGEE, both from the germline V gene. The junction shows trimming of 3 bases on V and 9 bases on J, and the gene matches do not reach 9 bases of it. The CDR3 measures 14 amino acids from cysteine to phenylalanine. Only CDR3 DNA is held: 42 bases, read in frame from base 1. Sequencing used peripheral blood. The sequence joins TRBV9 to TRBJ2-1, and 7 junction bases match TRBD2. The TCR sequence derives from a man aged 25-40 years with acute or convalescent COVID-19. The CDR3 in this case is CASSAGLVFGEQFF. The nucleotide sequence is TGTGCCAGCAGCGCTGGACTAGTTTTTGGTGAGCAGTTCTTC.